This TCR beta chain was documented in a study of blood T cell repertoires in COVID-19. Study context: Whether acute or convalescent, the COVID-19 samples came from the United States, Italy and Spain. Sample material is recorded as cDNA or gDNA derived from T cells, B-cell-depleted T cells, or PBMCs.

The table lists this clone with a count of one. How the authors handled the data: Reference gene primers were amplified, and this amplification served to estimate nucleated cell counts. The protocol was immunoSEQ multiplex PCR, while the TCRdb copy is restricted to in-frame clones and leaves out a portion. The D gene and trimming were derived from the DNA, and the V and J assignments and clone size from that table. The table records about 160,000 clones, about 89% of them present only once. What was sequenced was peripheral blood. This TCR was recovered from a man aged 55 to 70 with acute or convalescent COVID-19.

The CDR3 region has the DNA TGTGCCAGCAAATCCAGTATCACAGATACGCAGTATTTT. It is translated as CASKSSITDTQYF. This chain links TRBV6-5 with TRBJ2-3; no clear D gene. CDR3 size: 13 residues. The germline gives CDR1 MNHEY, CDR2 SVGAGI. V was pared by 7 bases and J by 2 bases, with 10 bases between.